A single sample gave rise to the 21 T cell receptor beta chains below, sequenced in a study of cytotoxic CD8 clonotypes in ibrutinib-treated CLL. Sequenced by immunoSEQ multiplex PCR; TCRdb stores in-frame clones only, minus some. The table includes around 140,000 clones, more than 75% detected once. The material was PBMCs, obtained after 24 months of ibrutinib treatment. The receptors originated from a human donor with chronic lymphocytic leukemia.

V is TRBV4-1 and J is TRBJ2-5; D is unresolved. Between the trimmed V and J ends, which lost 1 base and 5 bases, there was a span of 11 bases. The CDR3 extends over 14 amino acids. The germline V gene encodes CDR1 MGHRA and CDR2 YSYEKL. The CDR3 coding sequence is TGCGCCAGCAGCCAAGGGCCAGGCGCCGAGACCCAGTACTTC. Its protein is CASSQGPGAETQYF.

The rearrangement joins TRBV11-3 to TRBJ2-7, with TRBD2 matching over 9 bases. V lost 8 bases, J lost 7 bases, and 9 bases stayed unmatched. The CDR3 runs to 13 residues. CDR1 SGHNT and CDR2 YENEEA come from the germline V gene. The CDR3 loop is CASGASGVGEQYF. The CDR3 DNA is TGTGCCAGCGGGGCTAGCGGGGTAGGGGAGCAGTACTTC.

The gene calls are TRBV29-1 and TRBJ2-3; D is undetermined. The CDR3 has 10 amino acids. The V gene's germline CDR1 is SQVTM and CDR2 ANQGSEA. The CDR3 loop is CSLLTDTQYF. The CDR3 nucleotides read TGCAGTCTTCTAACAGATACGCAGTATTTT.

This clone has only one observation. This chain's CDR3 is CASSQVTGGVADTQYF. CDR3 nucleotide sequence: TGTGCCAGCAGCCAAGTCACTGGGGGGGTAGCAGATACGCAGTATTTT. V and J are TRBV4-2 and TRBJ2-3, with 7 bases that match TRBD2. In germline, CDR1 is LGHNA, CDR2 YNFKEQ. The CDR3 has 16 amino acids. V trimming: 1 base; J trimming: 4 bases; junction bases outside the gene matches: 8.

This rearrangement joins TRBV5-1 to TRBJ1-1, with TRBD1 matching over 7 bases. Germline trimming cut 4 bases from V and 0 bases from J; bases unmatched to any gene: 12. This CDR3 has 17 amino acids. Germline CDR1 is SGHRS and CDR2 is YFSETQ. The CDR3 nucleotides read TGCGCCAGCAGCCGGTCATCCCAGGGACAGATGAACACTGAAGCTTTCTTT. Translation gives CASSRSSQGQMNTEAFF.

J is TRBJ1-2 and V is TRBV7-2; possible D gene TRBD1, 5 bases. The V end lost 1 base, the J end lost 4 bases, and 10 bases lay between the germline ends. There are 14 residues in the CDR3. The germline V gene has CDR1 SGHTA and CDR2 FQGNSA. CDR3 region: CASSLGVGPYGYTF. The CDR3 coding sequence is TGTGCCAGCAGCTTAGGGGTGGGGCCCTATGGCTACACCTTC.

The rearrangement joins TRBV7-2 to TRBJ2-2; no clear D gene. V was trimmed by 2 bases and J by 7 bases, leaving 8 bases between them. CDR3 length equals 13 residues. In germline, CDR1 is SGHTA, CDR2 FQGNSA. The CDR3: CASSLTVGGELFF. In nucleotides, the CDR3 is TGTGCCAGCAGCTTAACAGTGGGCGGGGAGCTGTTTTTT.

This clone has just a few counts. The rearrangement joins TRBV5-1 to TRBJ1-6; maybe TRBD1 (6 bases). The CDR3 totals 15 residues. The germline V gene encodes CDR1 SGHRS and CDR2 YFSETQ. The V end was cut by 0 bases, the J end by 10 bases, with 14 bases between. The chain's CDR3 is CASSLAGGQGSPLHF. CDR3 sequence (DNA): TGCGCCAGCAGCTTGGCCGGGGGGCAGGGGTCACCCCTCCACTTT. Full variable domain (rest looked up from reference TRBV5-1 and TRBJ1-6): KAGVTQTPRYLIKTRGQQVTLSCSPISGHRSVSWYQQTPGQGLQFLFEYFSETQRNKGNFPGRFSGRQFSNSRSEMNVSTLELGDSALYLCASSLAGGQGSPLHFGNGTRLTVT.

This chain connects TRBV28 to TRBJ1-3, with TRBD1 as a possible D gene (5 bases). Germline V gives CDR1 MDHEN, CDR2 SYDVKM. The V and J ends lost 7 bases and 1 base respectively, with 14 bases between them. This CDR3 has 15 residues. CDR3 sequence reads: CASTLGGMSGNTIYF. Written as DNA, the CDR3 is TGTGCCAGCACCCTCGGGGGGATGTCTGGAAACACCATATATTTT. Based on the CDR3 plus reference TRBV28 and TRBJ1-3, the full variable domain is DVKVTQSSRYLVKRTGEKVFLECVQDMDHENMFWYRQDPGLGLRLIYFSYDVKMKEKGDIPEGYSVSREKKERFSLILESASTNQTSMYLCASTLGGMSGNTIYFGEGSWLTVV.

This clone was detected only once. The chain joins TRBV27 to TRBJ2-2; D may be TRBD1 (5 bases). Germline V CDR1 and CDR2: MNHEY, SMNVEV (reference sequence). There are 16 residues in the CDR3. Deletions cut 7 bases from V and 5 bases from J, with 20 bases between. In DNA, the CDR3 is TGTGCCAGCACCCTATGGGGCCCCATGGGGACCGGGGAGCTGTTTTTT. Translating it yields CASTLWGPMGTGELFF.

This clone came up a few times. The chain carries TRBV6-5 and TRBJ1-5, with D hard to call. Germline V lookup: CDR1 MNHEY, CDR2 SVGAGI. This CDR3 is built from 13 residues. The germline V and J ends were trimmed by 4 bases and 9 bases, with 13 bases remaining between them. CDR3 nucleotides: TGTGCCAGCAGTTTGTTGAGGCCCGGGCCCCAGCATTTT. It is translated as CASSLLRPGPQHF.

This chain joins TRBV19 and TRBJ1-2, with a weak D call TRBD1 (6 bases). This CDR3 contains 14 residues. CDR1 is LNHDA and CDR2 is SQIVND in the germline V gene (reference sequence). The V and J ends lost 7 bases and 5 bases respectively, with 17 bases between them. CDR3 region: CASKPGQLGYGYTF. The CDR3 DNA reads TGTGCCAGTAAACCGGGACAACTGGGTTATGGCTACACCTTC.

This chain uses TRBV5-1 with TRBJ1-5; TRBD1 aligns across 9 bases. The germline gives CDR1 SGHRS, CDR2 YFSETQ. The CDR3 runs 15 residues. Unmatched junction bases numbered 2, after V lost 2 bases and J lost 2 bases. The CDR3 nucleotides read TGCGCCAGCAGCTTACAGGGGGCAGGCAATCAGCCCCAGCATTTT. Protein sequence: CASSLQGAGNQPQHF.

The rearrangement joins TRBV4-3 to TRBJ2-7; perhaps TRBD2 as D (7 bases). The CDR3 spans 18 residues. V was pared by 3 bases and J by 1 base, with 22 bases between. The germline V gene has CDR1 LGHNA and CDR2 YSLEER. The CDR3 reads CASSQERGGRAGSYEQYF. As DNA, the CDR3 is TGCGCCAGCAGCCAGGAGAGGGGGGGGAGGGCCGGTTCCTACGAGCAGTACTTC.

In DNA form, the CDR3 reads TGTGCCAGCAGTAAATACAGGGATTCCTACGAGCAGTACTTC. Residues: CASSKYRDSYEQYF. The gene calls are TRBV27 and TRBJ2-7, with D perhaps matching TRBD1 (6 bases). V was shortened by 5 bases and J by 1 base, with 12 bases between the two germline ends. The CDR3 length is 14 residues. From germline, CDR1 is MNHEY and CDR2 SMNVEV (reference sequence).

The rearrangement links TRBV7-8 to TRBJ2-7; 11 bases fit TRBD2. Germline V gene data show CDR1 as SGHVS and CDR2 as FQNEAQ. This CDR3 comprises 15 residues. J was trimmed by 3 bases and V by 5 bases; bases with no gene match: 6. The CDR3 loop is CASSPPGLAGYEQYF. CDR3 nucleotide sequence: TGTGCCAGCAGCCCCCCCGGACTAGCGGGCTACGAGCAGTACTTC.

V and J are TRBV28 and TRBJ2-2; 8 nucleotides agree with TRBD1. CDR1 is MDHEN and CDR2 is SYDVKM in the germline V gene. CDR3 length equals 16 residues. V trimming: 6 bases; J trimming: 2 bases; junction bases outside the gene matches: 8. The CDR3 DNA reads TGTGCCAGCAGCCTCCCGACAGGGGCTAACACCGGGGAGCTGTTTTTT. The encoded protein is CASSLPTGANTGELFF.

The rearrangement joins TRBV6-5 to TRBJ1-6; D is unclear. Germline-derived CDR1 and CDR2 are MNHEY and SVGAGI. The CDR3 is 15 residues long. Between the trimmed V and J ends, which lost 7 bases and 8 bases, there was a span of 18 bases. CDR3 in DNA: TGTGCCAGCACCCGGGTGGGCTCCGCGGATTCACCCCTCCACTTT. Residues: CASTRVGSADSPLHF.

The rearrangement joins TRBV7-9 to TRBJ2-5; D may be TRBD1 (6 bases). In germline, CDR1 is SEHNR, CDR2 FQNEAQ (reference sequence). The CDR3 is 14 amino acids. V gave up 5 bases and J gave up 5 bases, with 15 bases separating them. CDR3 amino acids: CASSPSGAWETQYF. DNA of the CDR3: TGTGCCAGCAGCCCGTCAGGGGCCTGGGAGACCCAGTACTTC. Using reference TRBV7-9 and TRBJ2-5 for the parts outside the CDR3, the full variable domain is DTGVSQNPRHKITKRGQNVTFRCDPISEHNRLYWYRQTLGQGPEFLTYFQNEAQLEKSRLLSDRFSAERPKGSFSTLEIQRTEQGDSAMYLCASSPSGAWETQYFGPGTRLLVL.

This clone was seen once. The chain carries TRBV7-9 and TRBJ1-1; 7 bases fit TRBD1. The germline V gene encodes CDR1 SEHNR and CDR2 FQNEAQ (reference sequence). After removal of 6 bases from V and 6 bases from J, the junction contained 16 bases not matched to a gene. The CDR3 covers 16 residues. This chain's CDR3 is CASRLQGGQGFSEAFF. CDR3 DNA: TGTGCCAGCAGACTCCAGGGGGGGCAGGGCTTCTCTGAAGCTTTCTTT.

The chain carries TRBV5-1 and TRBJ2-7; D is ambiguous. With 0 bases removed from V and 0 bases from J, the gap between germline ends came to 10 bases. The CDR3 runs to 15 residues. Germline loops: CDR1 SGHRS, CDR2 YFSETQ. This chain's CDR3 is CASSLGPVSSYEQYF. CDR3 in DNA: TGCGCCAGCAGCTTGGGGCCAGTGAGCTCCTACGAGCAGTACTTC. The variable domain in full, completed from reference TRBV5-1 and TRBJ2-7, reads KAGVTQTPRYLIKTRGQQVTLSCSPISGHRSVSWYQQTPGQGLQFLFEYFSETQRNKGNFPGRFSGRQFSNSRSEMNVSTLELGDSALYLCASSLGPVSSYEQYFGPGTRLTVT.